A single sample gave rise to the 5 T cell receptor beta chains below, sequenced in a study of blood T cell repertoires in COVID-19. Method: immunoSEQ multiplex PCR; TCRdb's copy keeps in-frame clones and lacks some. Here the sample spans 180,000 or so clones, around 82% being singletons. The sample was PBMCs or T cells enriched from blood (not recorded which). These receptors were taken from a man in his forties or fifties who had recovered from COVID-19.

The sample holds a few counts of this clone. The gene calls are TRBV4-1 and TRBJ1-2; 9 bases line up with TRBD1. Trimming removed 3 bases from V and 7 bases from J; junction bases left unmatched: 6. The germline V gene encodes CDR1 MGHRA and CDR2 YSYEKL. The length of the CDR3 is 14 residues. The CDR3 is CASSQGTGLGGYTF. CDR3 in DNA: TGCGCCAGCAGCCAGGGGACAGGGCTCGGTGGCTACACCTTC.

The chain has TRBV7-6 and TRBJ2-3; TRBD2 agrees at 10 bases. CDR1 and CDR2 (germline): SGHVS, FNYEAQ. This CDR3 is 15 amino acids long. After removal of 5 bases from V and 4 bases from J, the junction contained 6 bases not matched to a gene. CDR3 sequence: CASSRERGGSDTQYF. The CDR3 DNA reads TGTGCCAGCAGCCGAGAGCGGGGGGGCTCAGATACGCAGTATTTT.

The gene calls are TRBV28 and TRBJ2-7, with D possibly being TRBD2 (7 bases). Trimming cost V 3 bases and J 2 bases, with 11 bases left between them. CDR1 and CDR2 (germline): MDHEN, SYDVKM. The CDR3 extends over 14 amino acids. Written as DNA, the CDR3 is TGTGCCAGCAGTTTGGGGGGGCCCACCTACGAGCAGTACTTC. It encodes CASSLGGPTYEQYF.

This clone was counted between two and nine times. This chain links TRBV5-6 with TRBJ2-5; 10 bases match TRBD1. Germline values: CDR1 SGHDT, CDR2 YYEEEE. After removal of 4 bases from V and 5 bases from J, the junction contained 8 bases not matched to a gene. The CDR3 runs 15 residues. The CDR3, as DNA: TGTGCCAGCAGCCTGGGACAGGGGAGTGTTGAGACCCAGTACTTC. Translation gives CASSLGQGSVETQYF.

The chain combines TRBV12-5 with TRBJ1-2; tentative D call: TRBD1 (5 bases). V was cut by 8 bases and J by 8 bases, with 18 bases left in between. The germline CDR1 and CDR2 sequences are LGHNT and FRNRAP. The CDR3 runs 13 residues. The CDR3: CASTHSDGGGYTF. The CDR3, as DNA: TGTGCTAGTACCCACTCGGACGGGGGGGGCTACACCTTC.